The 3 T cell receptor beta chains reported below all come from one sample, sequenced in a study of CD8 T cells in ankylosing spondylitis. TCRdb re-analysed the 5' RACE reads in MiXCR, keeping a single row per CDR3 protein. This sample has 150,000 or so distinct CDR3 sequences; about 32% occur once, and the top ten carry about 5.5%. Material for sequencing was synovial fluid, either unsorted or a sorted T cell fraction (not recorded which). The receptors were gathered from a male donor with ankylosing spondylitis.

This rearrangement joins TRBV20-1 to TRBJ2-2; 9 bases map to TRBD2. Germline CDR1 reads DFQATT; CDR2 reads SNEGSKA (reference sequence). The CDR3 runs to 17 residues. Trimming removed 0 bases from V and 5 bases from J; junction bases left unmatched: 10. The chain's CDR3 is CSARDLLRGGKTGELFF. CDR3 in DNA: TGCAGTGCTAGAGATCTTTTGCGGGGGGGCAAGACCGGGGAGCTGTTTTTT.

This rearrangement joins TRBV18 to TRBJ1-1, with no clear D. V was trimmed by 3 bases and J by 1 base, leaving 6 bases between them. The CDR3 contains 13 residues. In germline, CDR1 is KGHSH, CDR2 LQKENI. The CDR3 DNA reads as TGTGCCAGCTCACCTAACGGGAACACTGAAGCTTTCTTT. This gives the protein CASSPNGNTEAFF.

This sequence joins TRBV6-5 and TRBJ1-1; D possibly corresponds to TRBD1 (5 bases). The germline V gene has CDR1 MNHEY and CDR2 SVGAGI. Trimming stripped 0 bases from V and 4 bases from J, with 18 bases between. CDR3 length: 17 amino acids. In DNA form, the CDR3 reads TGTGCCAGCAGTTACTCGGCGACAGACCCCCGGGGCACTGAAGCTTTCTTT. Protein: CASSYSATDPRGTEAFF.